Included here is one T cell receptor beta chain sequence, with context. The data were obtained in a study of blood T cell repertoires in COVID-19. In the study overall: T cells, B-cell-depleted T cells, or PBMCs supplied cDNA or gDNA.

CDR1 SEHNR and CDR2 FQNEAQ come from the germline V gene (reference sequence). The CDR3 covers 16 residues. V was shortened by 1 base and J by 1 base, with 12 bases between the two germline ends. Original methodology: Amplification of reference gene primers was used by the study to estimate nucleated cell counts. The method was immunoSEQ multiplex PCR; TCRdb's version includes in-frame clones alone and lacks a portion of them. V and J calls and clone size are as listed in that table; D and trimming were resolved from the DNA. The sample shows fewer than 300,000 clones, just over 90% of them seen only once.

The sequence came from a woman aged 25 to 45 with COVID-19, enrolled during active disease. The gene calls are TRBV7-9 and TRBJ2-3; no reliable D call. Sequenced: peripheral blood. CDR3 sequence: CASSLEIGVGTDTQYF. As DNA, the CDR3 is TGTGCCAGCAGCTTAGAAATAGGAGTCGGCACAGATACGCAGTATTTT.